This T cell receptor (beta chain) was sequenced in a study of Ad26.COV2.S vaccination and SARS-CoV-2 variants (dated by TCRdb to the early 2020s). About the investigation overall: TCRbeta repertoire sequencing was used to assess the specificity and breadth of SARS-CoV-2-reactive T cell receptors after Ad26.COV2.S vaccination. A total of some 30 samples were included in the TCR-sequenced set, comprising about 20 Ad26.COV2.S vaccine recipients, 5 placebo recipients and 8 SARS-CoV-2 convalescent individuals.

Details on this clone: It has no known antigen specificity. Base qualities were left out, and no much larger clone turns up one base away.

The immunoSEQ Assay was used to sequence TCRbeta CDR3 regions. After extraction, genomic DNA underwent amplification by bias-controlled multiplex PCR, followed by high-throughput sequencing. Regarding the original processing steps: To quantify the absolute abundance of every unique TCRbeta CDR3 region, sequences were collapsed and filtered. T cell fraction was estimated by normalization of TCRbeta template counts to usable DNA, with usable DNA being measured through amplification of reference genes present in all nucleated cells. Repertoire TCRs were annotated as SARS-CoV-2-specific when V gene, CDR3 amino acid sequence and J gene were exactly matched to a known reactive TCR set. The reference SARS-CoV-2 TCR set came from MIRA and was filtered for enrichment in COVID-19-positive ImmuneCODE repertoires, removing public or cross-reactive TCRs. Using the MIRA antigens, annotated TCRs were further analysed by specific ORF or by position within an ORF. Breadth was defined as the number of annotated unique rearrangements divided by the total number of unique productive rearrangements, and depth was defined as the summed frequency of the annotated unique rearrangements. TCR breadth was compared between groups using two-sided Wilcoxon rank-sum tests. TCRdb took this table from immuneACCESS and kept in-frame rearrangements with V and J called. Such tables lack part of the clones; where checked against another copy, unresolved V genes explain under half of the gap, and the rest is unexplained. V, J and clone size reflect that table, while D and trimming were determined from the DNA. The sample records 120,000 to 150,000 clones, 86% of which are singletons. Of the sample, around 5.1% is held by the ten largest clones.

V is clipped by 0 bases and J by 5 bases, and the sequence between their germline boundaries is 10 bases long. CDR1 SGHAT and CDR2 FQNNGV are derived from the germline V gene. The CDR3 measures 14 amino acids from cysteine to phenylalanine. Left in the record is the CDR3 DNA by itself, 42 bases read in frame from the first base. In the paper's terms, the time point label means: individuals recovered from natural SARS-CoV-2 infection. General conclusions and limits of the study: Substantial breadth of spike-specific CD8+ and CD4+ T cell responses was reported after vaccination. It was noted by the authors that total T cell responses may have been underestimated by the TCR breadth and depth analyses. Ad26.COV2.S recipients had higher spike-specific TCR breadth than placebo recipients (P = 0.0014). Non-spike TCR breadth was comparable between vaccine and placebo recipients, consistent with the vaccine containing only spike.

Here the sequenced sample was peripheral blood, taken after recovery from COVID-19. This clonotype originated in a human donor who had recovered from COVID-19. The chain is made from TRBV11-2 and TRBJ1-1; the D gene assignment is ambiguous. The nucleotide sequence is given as TGTGCCAGCAGCTTAGATCGTCGGGGAACTGAAGCTTTCTTT. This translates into CASSLDRRGTEAFF.